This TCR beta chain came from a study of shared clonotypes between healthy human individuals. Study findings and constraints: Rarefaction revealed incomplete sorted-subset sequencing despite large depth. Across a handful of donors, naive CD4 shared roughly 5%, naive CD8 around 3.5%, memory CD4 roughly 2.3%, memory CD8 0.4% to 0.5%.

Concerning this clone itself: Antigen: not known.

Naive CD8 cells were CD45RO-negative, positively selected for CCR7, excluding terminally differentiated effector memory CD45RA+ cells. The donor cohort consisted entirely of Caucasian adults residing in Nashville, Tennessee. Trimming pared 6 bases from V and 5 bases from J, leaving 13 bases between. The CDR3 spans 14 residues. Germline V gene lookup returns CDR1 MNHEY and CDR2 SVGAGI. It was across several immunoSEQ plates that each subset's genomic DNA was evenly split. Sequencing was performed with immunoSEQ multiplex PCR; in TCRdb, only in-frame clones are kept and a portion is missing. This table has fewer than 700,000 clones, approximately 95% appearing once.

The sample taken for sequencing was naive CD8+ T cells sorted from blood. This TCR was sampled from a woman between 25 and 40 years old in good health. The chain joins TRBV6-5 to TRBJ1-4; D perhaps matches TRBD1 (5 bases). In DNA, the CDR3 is TGTGCCAGCAGCCGGGACGGCTTAAATGAAAAACTGTTTTTT. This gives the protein CASSRDGLNEKLFF.